Each of the 15 T cell receptor beta chains below was sequenced from the same sample in a study of CD8 T cells in Susac syndrome. Random hexamers were used to reverse transcribe roughly 0.5 to 1 ug of RNA. Each CDR3 protein is one row after TCRdb ran MiXCR on the immunoSEQ multiplex PCR reads. Altogether some 200,000 distinct CDR3 sequences are present, about 94% being singletons, with the ten largest covering 0.1%. The sequenced sample consisted of CD4+ T cells from PBMCs. The receptors stem from a human donor in good health.

The chain links TRBV5-1 to TRBJ2-1; D perhaps matches TRBD2 (6 bases). The CDR3 consists of 14 residues. V shed 0 bases and J shed 15 bases, with 19 bases lying between them. The germline V gene has CDR1 SGHRS and CDR2 YFSETQ. CDR3 DNA sequence: TGCGCCAGCAGCTTGGCCTCTAGCGATCATGGGGGGTTCTTC. Translated: CASSLASSDHGGFF.

The rearrangement links TRBV9 to TRBJ1-1, with 11 bases identical to TRBD1. After removal of 4 bases from V and 8 bases from J, the junction contained 4 bases not matched to a gene. CDR3 length: 13 amino acids. Germline CDR1 reads SGDLS; CDR2 reads YYNGEE. CDR3 protein: CASSTGQGAEAFF. Here the CDR3 DNA reads TGTGCCAGCAGCACCGGACAGGGGGCAGAAGCTTTCTTT. The variable domain in full, completed from reference TRBV9 and TRBJ1-1, reads DSGVTQTPKHLITATGQRVTLRCSPRSGDLSVYWYQQSLDQGLQFLIQYYNGEERAKGNILERFSAQQFPDLHSELNLSSLELGDSALYFCASSTGQGAEAFFGQGTRLTVV.

This clonotype was detected only a few times. One end of the junction varies from germline; a read error may be responsible. The chain joins TRBV5-1 to TRBJ2-1; perhaps TRBD2 as D (6 bases). The V gene's germline CDR1 is SGHRS and CDR2 YFSETQ. This CDR3 region has 12 residues. The CDR3 reads CASSFGGNEQFF. CDR3 in DNA: TGTGCCAGCAGTTTCGGGGGAAATGAGCAGTTCTTC.

This clonotype was observed once. The chain joins TRBV5-6 to TRBJ1-2, with D maybe TRBD1 (6 bases). This CDR3 has 18 residues. Germline V gene data show CDR1 as SGHDT and CDR2 as YYEEEE. V lost 5 bases, J lost 3 bases, and 26 bases lay in between. The DNA of the CDR3 is TGTGCCAGCAGACAAGAAATGACAGGTTTCCCCCGGGACTATGGCTACACCTTC. This translates into CASRQEMTGFPRDYGYTF.

The V gene is TRBV15, the J gene TRBJ2-7; perhaps TRBD1 as D (7 bases). The germline V gene encodes CDR1 LNHNV and CDR2 YYDKDF (reference sequence). The CDR3 runs 15 residues. The V end was cut by 1 base, the J end by 4 bases, with 14 bases between. CDR3 protein: CATSRVQGGRYEQYF. In DNA form, the CDR3 reads TGTGCCACCAGCAGAGTGCAGGGGGGCCGTTACGAGCAGTACTTC. Full variable domain (missing parts from reference TRBV15 and TRBJ2-7): DAMVIQNPRYQVTQFGKPVTLSCSQTLNHNVMYWYQQKSSQAPKLLFHYYDKDFNNEADTPDNFQSRRPNTSFCFLDIRSPGLGDTAMYLCATSRVQGGRYEQYFGPGTRLTVT.

The rearrangement links TRBV30 to TRBJ2-6, with D possibly matching TRBD2 (5 bases). Germline V gives CDR1 GTSNPN, CDR2 SVGIG (reference sequence). V was cut by 1 base and J by 0 bases, with 13 bases left in between. The CDR3 is 17 residues long. The CDR3 spells CAWSGGRSSSGANVLTF. The CDR3 DNA sequence: TGTGCCTGGAGTGGAGGGCGTTCAAGCTCTGGGGCCAACGTCCTGACTTTC.

This rearrangement joins TRBV20-1 to TRBJ2-7; no firm D call. Trimming removed 6 bases at V and 3 bases at J, with 12 bases between. The CDR3 contains 12 residues. Germline lookup yields CDR1 DFQATT and CDR2 SNEGSKA (reference sequence). The CDR3 spells CSAPDLLYEQYF. In DNA form, the CDR3 reads TGCAGTGCCCCGGACCTCCTCTACGAGCAGTACTTC.

The sample holds one count of this clonotype. The chain links TRBV29-1 to TRBJ2-2; the D is unclear. The CDR3 extends over 13 amino acids. V was pared by 6 bases and J by 2 bases, with 10 bases between. Per the germline V gene, CDR1 is SQVTM and CDR2 is ANQGSEA. DNA of the CDR3: TGCAGCGTACGGTACCAAAACACCGGGGAGCTGTTTTTT. Residues: CSVRYQNTGELFF.

Regarding this clonotype: An end of the junction differs from the germline gene, which may be a read error. The chain has TRBV28 and TRBJ2-7, with TRBD1 matching 9 bases. CDR1 and CDR2 (germline): MDHEN, SYDVKM. The CDR3 is made up of 12 amino acids. The CDR3 sequence is CAQGASIYEQYF. Written as DNA, the CDR3 is TGCGCACAGGGGGCTAGCATCTACGAGCAGTACTTC.

The V call is TRBV7-3, the J call TRBJ1-2, with 7 bases that match TRBD1. J lost 9 bases, V lost 4 bases, and 2 bases had no gene match. Germline CDR1 SGHTA, CDR2 FQGTGA. The CDR3 loop spans 11 amino acids. CDR3 loop: CASSSGGSYTF. In nucleotides, the CDR3 is TGTGCCAGCAGCTCAGGGGGAAGCTACACCTTC.

J is TRBJ2-7 and V is TRBV18, with 7 bases fitting TRBD2. Germline-derived CDR1 and CDR2 are KGHSH and LQKENI. The CDR3 extends over 15 amino acids. With 1 base clipped from V and 2 bases from J, the junction kept 5 bases outside the gene matches. The CDR3 sequence is CASSPLAGWTYEQYF. The CDR3 DNA sequence: TGTGCCAGCTCACCACTAGCGGGCTGGACCTACGAGCAGTACTTC. Complete variable domain (other parts from reference TRBV18 and TRBJ2-7): NAGVMQNPRHLVRRRGQEARLRCSPMKGHSHVYWYRQLPEEGLKFMVYLQKENIIDESGMPKERFSAEFPKEGPSILRIQQVVRGDSAAYFCASSPLAGWTYEQYFGPGTRLTVT.

The J gene is TRBJ2-4, the V gene TRBV30, with 7 nucleotides matching TRBD1. V lost 4 bases, J lost 6 bases, and 6 bases stayed unmatched. The CDR3 is 13 amino acids. Germline values: CDR1 GTSNPN, CDR2 SVGIG (reference sequence). The CDR3 loop reads CAWNPGQTNIQYF. The CDR3 coding sequence is TGTGCCTGGAACCCGGGACAGACAAACATTCAGTACTTC. The full variable domain, rest sourced from reference TRBV30 and TRBJ2-4, is SQTIHQWPATLVQPVGSPLSLECTVEGTSNPNLYWYRQAAGRGLQLLFYSVGIGQISSEVPQNLSASRPQDRQFILSSKKLLLSDSGFYLCAWNPGQTNIQYFGAGTRLSVL.

The rearrangement uses TRBV20-1 and TRBJ2-3; no clear D. Germline V gives CDR1 DFQATT, CDR2 SNEGSKA (reference sequence). The CDR3 is made up of 11 amino acids. V shed 6 bases and J shed 6 bases, with 10 bases lying between them. Here the CDR3 DNA reads TGCAGTGCCGCCCGTGGGGATACGCAGTATTTT. Protein product: CSAARGDTQYF.

The rearrangement uses TRBV9 and TRBJ2-1; TRBD2 matches at 13 bases. The CDR3 extends over 16 amino acids. Germline values: CDR1 SGDLS, CDR2 YYNGEE. V shed 4 bases, J shed 10 bases, and the junction held 11 bases outside the gene matches. The CDR3 loop reads CASSSYSGLAGEEQFF. CDR3 sequence (DNA): TGTGCCAGCAGCTCCTACTCTGGACTAGCGGGGGAGGAGCAGTTCTTC.

This clonotype came up a few times. The chain uses TRBV28 and TRBJ2-7; no firm D call. The CDR3 spans 13 residues. V was shortened by 2 bases and J by 2 bases, with 7 bases between the two germline ends. CDR1 is MDHEN, CDR2 SYDVKM, per germline. CDR3 nucleotide sequence: TGTGCCAGCAGTTTAAGTCCGGCCTACGAGCAGTACTTC. It codes for CASSLSPAYEQYF.